Shown below are 25 T cell receptor beta chains from a single sample sequenced in a study of CD8+ T cells in alopecia areata. Investigators isolated RNA and reverse transcribed it into cDNA to act as the sequencing template. Libraries were prepared by immunoSEQ multiplex PCR; TCRdb keeps only in-frame clonotypes and omits some of them. The data contain about 200,000 clones, roughly 64% of them singletons. The sample's treatment: oral pan-JAK inhibitor, 5-10 mg twice daily. The specimen comprised CD4+ T cells sorted from blood, sampled at week 24, from a patient treated with tofacitinib. The receptors were sampled from a human donor with alopecia areata.

V usage is TRBV29-1 and J usage is TRBJ2-5, with D possibly TRBD1 on 5 matching bases. Trimming cost V 4 bases and J 2 bases, with 11 bases left between them. Germline lookup yields CDR1 SQVTM and CDR2 ANQGSEA. This CDR3 has 13 amino acids. The CDR3 protein is CSVARVTQETQYF. As DNA, the CDR3 is TGCAGCGTTGCCAGGGTGACACAAGAGACCCAGTACTTC.

This clone was seen more than once but under ten times. The chain links TRBV4-1 to TRBJ1-1; 12 bases are a match to TRBD1. V shed 4 bases, J shed 0 bases, and the junction held 6 bases outside the gene matches. The CDR3 runs to 17 residues. Germline loops: CDR1 MGHRA, CDR2 YSYEKL. The CDR3 region has the DNA TGCGCCAGCAGCCCGGGACAGGGGGCGAAGATGAACACTGAAGCTTTCTTT. It is translated as CASSPGQGAKMNTEAFF.

The rearrangement links TRBV29-1 to TRBJ2-2; 7 bases are a match to TRBD2. With V trimmed by 7 bases and J by 0 bases, 11 bases remained unmatched. The CDR3 sequence is 16 residues long. The germline gives CDR1 SQVTM, CDR2 ANQGSEA. CDR3 loop: CSALASGTTNTGELFF. The CDR3 DNA is TGCAGCGCCCTAGCCTCCGGGACTACGAACACCGGGGAGCTGTTTTTT.

The chain links TRBV5-1 to TRBJ2-3; 10 bases map to TRBD2. The CDR3 contains 14 residues. Germline-derived CDR1 and CDR2 are SGHRS and YFSETQ. Germline trimming cut 4 bases from V and 6 bases from J; bases unmatched to any gene: 5. This CDR3 reads CASSDPGLADTQYF. The CDR3 nucleotides are TGCGCCAGCAGCGATCCGGGACTAGCGGATACGCAGTATTTT.

The genes are TRBV6-4 and TRBJ1-6; D remains ambiguous. V lost 4 bases to trimming and J lost 9 bases, with 10 bases between them. The germline V gene has CDR1 MRHNA and CDR2 SNTAGT. The CDR3 covers 13 residues. The CDR3 sequence is CASSGEGGSPLHF. The CDR3 DNA reads as TGTGCCAGCAGTGGGGAGGGAGGTTCACCCCTCCACTTT.

The rearrangement joins TRBV11-2 to TRBJ2-3; possible D gene TRBD2, 5 bases. Germline V gives CDR1 SGHAT, CDR2 FQNNGV. The CDR3 is 15 amino acids. V was shortened by 5 bases and J by 0 bases, with 12 bases between the two germline ends. The DNA of the CDR3 is TGTGCCAGCAGCCCCCGGGCGGGTAGCACAGATACGCAGTATTTT. Amino acids: CASSPRAGSTDTQYF.

The chain couples TRBV2 to TRBJ2-5; D could derive from TRBD1 or TRBD2 (5 bases each). Trimming took off 7 bases at V and 3 bases at J, with 6 bases between the two ends. The CDR3 consists of 11 residues. In germline, CDR1 is SNHLY, CDR2 FYNNEI. CDR3 region: CASMGEETQYF. DNA of the CDR3: TGTGCCAGCATGGGGGAAGAGACCCAGTACTTC.

This clone was observed a handful of times. This chain connects TRBV19 to TRBJ2-3; perhaps TRBD2 as D (5 bases). Germline CDR1 and CDR2: LNHDA and SQIVND (reference sequence). CDR3 size: 15 residues. The V end was cut by 5 bases, the J end by 4 bases, with 16 bases between. The CDR3 DNA follows: TGTGCCAGTAGTCTAGCTGGGTGGTTCCCAGATACGCAGTATTTT. This translates into CASSLAGWFPDTQYF.

J is TRBJ1-2 and V is TRBV4-3; D may be TRBD1 (5 bases). Germline CDR1 LGHNA, CDR2 YSLEER. The CDR3 is made up of 15 amino acids. Trimming took 0 bases from V and 4 from J, leaving 12 bases between them. CDR3 loop: CASSQDNAGGYGYTF. CDR3 nucleotides: TGCGCCAGCAGCCAAGATAACGCGGGGGGCTATGGCTACACCTTC.

The gene calls are TRBV25-1 and TRBJ2-2, with D unclear. The V end was cut by 7 bases, the J end by 3 bases, with 18 bases between. CDR3 length: 16 residues. Germline CDR1 and CDR2: MGHDK and SYGVNS. The CDR3 DNA reads TGTGCCAGCATGCCCAGCAAGGGTGTGGACACCGGGGAGCTGTTTTTT. This encodes CASMPSKGVDTGELFF.

This clone has only a few counts. The rearrangement links TRBV28 to TRBJ2-1; D ambiguous. This CDR3 spans 11 amino acids. V lost 6 bases to trimming and J lost 10 bases, with 10 bases between them. The germline CDR1 and CDR2 sequences are MDHEN and SYDVKM. Written as DNA, the CDR3 is TGTGCCAGCAGAGCCGGCAGCGAGCAGTTCTTC. Encoded protein: CASRAGSEQFF.

The chain recombines TRBV4-2 with TRBJ1-2, with D unclear. Trimming took off 1 base at V and 3 bases at J, with 12 bases between the two ends. Germline assignment: CDR1 LGHNA and CDR2 YNFKEQ. The CDR3 sequence is 15 residues long. The CDR3 spells CASSQARTPDYGYTF. In nucleotides, the CDR3 is TGTGCCAGCAGCCAAGCAAGGACCCCAGACTATGGCTACACCTTC.

As to this clone: Other DNA sequences in the sample encode the same CDR3. This chain connects TRBV2 to TRBJ2-5, with D unresolved. Germline CDR1 reads SNHLY; CDR2 reads FYNNEI. CDR3 size: 11 residues. V lost 6 bases and J lost 2, with 4 bases in between. The CDR3 protein is CASRVQETQYF. The CDR3 DNA follows: TGTGCCAGCAGAGTACAAGAGACCCAGTACTTC.

The chain has TRBV29-1 and TRBJ2-1; D call uncertain. V gave up 4 bases and J gave up 3 bases, with 13 bases separating them. Germline CDR1 reads SQVTM; CDR2 reads ANQGSEA. CDR3 length equals 14 residues. CDR3: CSVVDPRYYNEQFF. CDR3 DNA: TGCAGCGTTGTGGATCCCAGATACTACAATGAGCAGTTCTTC.

V usage is TRBV4-1 and J usage is TRBJ1-4; D gene ambiguous. The V and J ends lost 5 bases and 3 bases respectively, with 7 bases between them. CDR1 and CDR2 from the germline V gene are MGHRA and YSYEKL. This CDR3 has 13 amino acids. The DNA of the CDR3 is TGCGCCAGCAGCGACGGACCTAATGAAAAACTGTTTTTT. Translated: CASSDGPNEKLFF.

This clone was counted a few times. This chain connects TRBV29-1 to TRBJ2-5, with unresolved D. This CDR3 region has 12 residues. Germline loops: CDR1 SQVTM, CDR2 ANQGSEA. V gave up 1 base and J gave up 1 base, with 4 bases separating them. CDR3 amino acids: CSVEVAQETQYF. The CDR3 nucleotides read TGCAGCGTTGAAGTGGCCCAAGAGACCCAGTACTTC. The whole variable domain, remainder taken from reference TRBV29-1 and TRBJ2-5, is SAVISQKPSRDICQRGTSLTIQCQVDSQVTMMFWYRQQPGQSLTLIATANQGSEATYESGFVIDKFPISRPNLTFSTLTVSNMSPEDSSIYLCSVEVAQETQYFGPGTRLLVL.

The chain employs TRBV7-8 and TRBJ2-2; D is uncertain. The CDR3 covers 13 residues. V was clipped by 0 bases and J by 7 bases, with 6 bases between them. The germline CDR1 and CDR2 sequences are SGHVS and FQNEAQ. CDR3 sequence: CASSLALGGELFF. Here the CDR3 DNA reads TGTGCCAGCAGCTTAGCGCTGGGCGGGGAGCTGTTTTTT.

The rearrangement uses TRBV7-2 and TRBJ2-7; TRBD1 matches at 8 bases. Per the germline V gene, CDR1 is SGHTA and CDR2 is FQGNSA. This CDR3 region has 16 residues. The J segment lost 3 bases and the V segment lost 1 base, leaving 8 bases of the junction unmatched. The CDR3 here is CASSLVATGEGYEQYF. CDR3 coding DNA: TGTGCCAGCAGCTTAGTCGCGACAGGGGAAGGCTACGAGCAGTACTTC.

The genes are TRBV6-5 and TRBJ2-7, with D possibly matching TRBD1 (5 bases). Trimming pared 6 bases from V and 1 base from J, leaving 13 bases between. This CDR3 has 14 amino acids. Germline V gene sequence: CDR1 MNHEY, CDR2 SVGAGI. The CDR3 reads CASSRDRRSYEQYF. For the CDR3, the DNA is TGTGCCAGCAGCCGCGACAGACGGTCCTACGAGCAGTACTTC.

The chain is built from TRBV7-3 and TRBJ1-5, with TRBD1 identical over 8 bases. The CDR3 totals 15 residues. Germline assignment: CDR1 SGHTA and CDR2 FQGTGA. Trimming took 4 bases from V and 2 from J; bases not matched to a gene: 4. This chain's CDR3 is CASSYEGQGNQPQHF. The CDR3 nucleotides are TGTGCCAGCAGCTATGAGGGACAGGGCAATCAGCCCCAGCATTTT.

This clone was detected only a few times. This sequence joins TRBV27 and TRBJ2-3; TRBD2 agrees at 7 bases. CDR1 MNHEY and CDR2 SMNVEV come from the germline V gene (reference sequence). CDR3 length equals 16 residues. The J segment lost 2 bases and the V segment lost 6 bases, leaving 11 bases of the junction unmatched. In DNA, the CDR3 is TGTGCCAGCAGAAGGACCGGGACTACAGCCACAGATACGCAGTATTTT. It is translated as CASRRTGTTATDTQYF.

The chain joins TRBV7-2 to TRBJ1-2; D uncertain. Germline lookup yields CDR1 SGHTA and CDR2 FQGNSA. Deletions cut 0 bases from V and 2 bases from J, with 19 bases between. CDR3 length equals 18 residues. Here the CDR3 reads CASSLARGRFSNNYGYTF. Written as DNA, the CDR3 is TGTGCCAGCAGCTTAGCGAGAGGCAGGTTTTCGAACAACTATGGCTACACCTTC.

This rearrangement joins TRBV5-4 to TRBJ2-1; 12 bases are shared with TRBD2. V was clipped by 5 bases and J by 2 bases; unmatched bases: 2. In germline, CDR1 is SGHNT, CDR2 YYREEE (reference sequence). The CDR3 totals 15 residues. Here the CDR3 DNA reads TGTGCCAGCAGTCCTAGCGGGGGGGCCTACAATGAGCAGTTCTTC. This encodes CASSPSGGAYNEQFF.

The V call is TRBV7-2, the J call TRBJ2-2, with 8 bases lining up with TRBD2. Germline V gene sequence: CDR1 SGHTA, CDR2 FQGNSA. The CDR3 is 16 amino acids. With V trimmed by 4 bases and J by 2 bases, 6 bases remained unmatched. CDR3 sequence (DNA): TGTGCCAGCAGCTATGAAAGCGGGAGAAACACCGGGGAGCTGTTTTTT. It yields the protein CASSYESGRNTGELFF.

This sequence joins TRBV29-1 and TRBJ2-5; D is undetermined. From germline, CDR1 is SQVTM and CDR2 ANQGSEA. The CDR3 runs 12 residues. V was shortened by 5 bases and J by 2 bases, with 9 bases between the two germline ends. CDR3: CSVMTAQETQYF. The CDR3 region has the DNA TGCAGCGTTATGACGGCACAAGAGACCCAGTACTTC.